This T cell receptor beta chain is drawn from a study of blood T cells in healthy people across ages. This clonotype was observed a handful of times. Its specificity is not known. Study results and limitations: Roughly linearly, TCR beta diversity per million T cells fell as age increased.

The CDR3 has 15 residues. The trim removed 5 bases at V and 2 bases at J, leaving 7 bases unmatched. Germline V lookup: CDR1 MDHEN, CDR2 SYDVKM. Primed by a sample-barcoded 5' primer and a J-beta primer mix, a second PCR proceeded for roughly 6 to 12 cycles. TCRdb recomputed calls from the 5' RACE reads with MiXCR, one row per CDR3 protein. The sample has about 640,000 distinct CDR3 sequences, roughly 58% seen once; the top ten hold over 30%. The chain carries TRBV28 and TRBJ2-3, with TRBD1 matching over 7 bases. Sequenced input: blood. This TCR was sampled from a man aged 55 to 70 in good health. Here the CDR3 DNA reads TGTGCCAGCAGTCCAGCCGACAGGGCCACAGATACGCAGTATTTT. This codes for CASSPADRATDTQYF.